This T cell receptor (beta chain) was captured by sequencing in a study of T-cell memory formation after mild COVID-19 (dated by TCRdb to about 2021). Looking at the study overall: Most TCR sequence clusters were specific to one of the two donors. In two donors, T-cell clones that expanded and contracted after mild COVID-19 were tracked by sequencing TCRalpha and TCRbeta repertoires over time. Two young, previously healthy adult volunteers made up the cohort, one male and one female.

This clonotype was picked up many times. It has no known antigen specificity. No base quality values were provided; no much bigger clone lies one nucleotide off. Overall study results and their limits: Some responding clones were found in pre-infection memory, which suggests that pre-existing cross-reactive memory T cells took part in the SARS-CoV-2 response. Contracting CD4+ clones were located mainly in the CM and EM memory subsets, whereas CD8+ clones were found to be enriched in EMRA. SARS-CoV-2 specificity of the second-wave clones peaking on day 37 was not confirmed. From day 15 to 85, contracting clones showed balanced CD4/CD8 phenotypes, whereas a second wave of clones that expanded from day 15 to 37 leaned towards CD4+. The study included only a couple of mild cases, and larger cohorts that include severe cases with pre-infection samples were judged to be necessary.

Sequencer: Illumina NovaSeq 6000. TCRalpha and TCRbeta cDNA libraries were built by 5'RACE with constant-segment primers, adding sample barcodes and unique molecular identifiers. Trizol reagent was used to extract RNA from every sample. The libraries were amplified in two PCR steps, and the second step added a second sample barcode and Illumina TruSeq adapters. The libraries were sequenced on an Illumina NovaSeq using 2 x 150 bp paired-end reads. The authors' analysis ran thus. With migec v1.2.7, reads were demultiplexed and then collapsed into UMI-guided consensus sequences. Using mixcr v2.1.11, UMI consensuses were aligned to TRA and TRB V and J templates and then assembled into clonotypes. A clonotype was counted as expanded or contracted only if both edgeR and NoisET called the change significant, with noise models trained on biological replicates. For edgeR calls, the thresholds were a false discovery rate-adjusted p below 0.01 and a log2 fold-change of 1. PCA with hierarchical clustering of max-normalized trajectories of the 1000 most abundant clonotypes was used as exploratory dynamics analysis. Separately sequenced CD4+ and CD8+ repertoires were used to assign a CD4 or CD8 phenotype to each responding clone. The public reads were run again by TCRdb, first through fastp at Q25 and then through MiXCR, and only productive beta chains were kept. Under each unique CDR3 protein, matching rows form one entry showing the most common genes and DNA. TCRdb assigned the V and J calls; the authors' analysis was not used. This sample is represented by around 200,000 distinct CDR3 sequences; 10% of them were singletons. 2.5% to 3.5% of the sample rests with the top ten.

Ficoll-Paque density gradient centrifugation was the method used to isolate PBMCs. Sequenced sample: PBMCs or a T cell subset sorted from them (not recorded which). The TCR comes from a man younger than 30 who had mild COVID-19 (a few samples of this study predate the infection). The sample titles of this study are shuffled in the database, so cell type and time point are left out; the donor was told from shared clones.

The nucleotide sequence is given as TGTGCCAGCAGAGCAGGGAGTTCTGGCAATCAGCCCCAGCATTTT. The resulting protein is CASRAGSSGNQPQHF. The V and J segments used are TRBV28 and TRBJ1-5, and the D gene may be TRBD1, 5 bases matching. CDR1 and CDR2, per the germline V gene, are MDHEN and SYDVKM. From its cysteine to its phenylalanine, the CDR3 spans 15 amino acids. Of the read, only the CDR3 DNA is kept; its 45 bases are in frame from base 1. The junction carries 14 bases between V and J, which are trimmed by 6 bases and 2 bases respectively.